Reported below is one TCR beta chain. This CDR3 comprises 14 residues. Germline CDR1 reads MGHDK; CDR2 reads SYGVNS. Trimming took 6 bases from V and 2 from J, leaving 11 bases between them. The sample belongs to a study of T cells in Graves' hyperthyroidism and ophthalmopathy. Recently diagnosed hyperthyroidism of less than 2 months' duration affected patients aged 18 to 65. Together with thyroid ultrasound, orbital computed tomography, serum thyroxine and TRAb, clinical symptoms were used for diagnoses. Authors of the study amplified TCR beta CDR3 regions from RNA transcripts. Using the HTBI primer set, a first-round RT-PCR was run on the TCR CDR3. TCRdb ran MiXCR on the multiplex PCR reads and lists one entry per CDR3 protein. The sample has nearly 750,000 distinct CDR3 sequences, approximately 40% seen once.

The chain carries TRBV25-1 and TRBJ1-3; the D is unclear. This receptor was taken from a woman in her forties with Graves' hyperthyroidism. The sequenced sample consisted of blood. Written as DNA, the CDR3 is TGTGCCAGCAGCATACGGAAAACTGGAAACACCATATATTTT. Translating gives CASSIRKTGNTIYF.